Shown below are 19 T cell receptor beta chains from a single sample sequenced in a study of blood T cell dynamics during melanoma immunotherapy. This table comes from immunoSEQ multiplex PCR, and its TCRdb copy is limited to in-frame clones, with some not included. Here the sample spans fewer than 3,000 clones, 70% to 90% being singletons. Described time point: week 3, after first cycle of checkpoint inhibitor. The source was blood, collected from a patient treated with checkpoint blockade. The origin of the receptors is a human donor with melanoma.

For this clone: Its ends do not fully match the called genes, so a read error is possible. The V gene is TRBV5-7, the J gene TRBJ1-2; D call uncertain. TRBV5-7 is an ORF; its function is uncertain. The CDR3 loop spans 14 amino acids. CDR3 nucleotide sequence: TGCGCCAGCAGCTTGGGGTTCTGGTACTATGGCTACACCTTC. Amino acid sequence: CASSLGFWYYGYTF.

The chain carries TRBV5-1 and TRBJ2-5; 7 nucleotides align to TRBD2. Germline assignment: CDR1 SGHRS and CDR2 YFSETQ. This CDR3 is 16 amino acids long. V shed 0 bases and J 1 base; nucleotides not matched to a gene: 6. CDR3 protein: CASSLVLGGSQETQYF. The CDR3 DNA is TGCGCCAGCAGCTTGGTCCTTGGCGGGAGCCAAGAGACCCAGTACTTC.

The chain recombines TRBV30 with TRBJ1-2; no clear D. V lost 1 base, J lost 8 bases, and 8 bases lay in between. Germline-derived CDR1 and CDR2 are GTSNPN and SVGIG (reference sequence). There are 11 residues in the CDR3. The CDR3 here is CAWSALRGYTF. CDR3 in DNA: TGTGCCTGGAGTGCGCTACGGGGCTACACCTTC.

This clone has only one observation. The CDR3 region has the DNA TGCGCCAGCAGCGGGGGGAACACTGAAGCTTTCTTT. Translating it yields CASSGGNTEAFF. The rearrangement links TRBV5-1 to TRBJ1-1, with D perhaps matching TRBD1 (5 bases). Germline-derived CDR1 and CDR2 are SGHRS and YFSETQ. V dropped 4 bases and J dropped 1 base, with 5 bases sitting between them. This CDR3 spans 12 amino acids. Together with reference TRBV5-1 and TRBJ1-1, the CDR3 gives the full variable domain: KAGVTQTPRYLIKTRGQQVTLSCSPISGHRSVSWYQQTPGQGLQFLFEYFSETQRNKGNFPGRFSGRQFSNSRSEMNVSTLELGDSALYLCASSGGNTEAFFGQGTRLTVV.

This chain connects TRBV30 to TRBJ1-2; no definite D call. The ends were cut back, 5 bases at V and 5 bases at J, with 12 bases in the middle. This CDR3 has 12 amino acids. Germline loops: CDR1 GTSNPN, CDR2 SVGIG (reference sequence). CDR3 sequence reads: CAWSPLSYGYTF. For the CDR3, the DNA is TGTGCCTGGTCCCCCTTATCGTATGGCTACACCTTC.

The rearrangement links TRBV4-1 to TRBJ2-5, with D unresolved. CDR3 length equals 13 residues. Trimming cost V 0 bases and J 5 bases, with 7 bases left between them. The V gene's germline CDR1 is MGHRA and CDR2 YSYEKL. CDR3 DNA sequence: TGCGCCAGCAGCCAAGATAACGGGGAGACCCAGTACTTC. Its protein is CASSQDNGETQYF.

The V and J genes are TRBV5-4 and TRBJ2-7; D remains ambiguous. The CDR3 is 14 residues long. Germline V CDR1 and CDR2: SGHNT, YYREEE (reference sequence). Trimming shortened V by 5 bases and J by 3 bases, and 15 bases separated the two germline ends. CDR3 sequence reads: CASSFGGSLYEQYF. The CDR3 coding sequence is TGTGCCAGCAGTTTTGGTGGGTCACTCTACGAGCAGTACTTC. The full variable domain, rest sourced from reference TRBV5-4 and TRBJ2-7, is ETGVTQSPTHLIKTRGQQVTLRCSSQSGHNTVSWYQQALGQGPQFIFQYYREEENGRGNFPPRFSGLQFPNYSSELNVNALELDDSALYLCASSFGGSLYEQYFGPGTRLTVT.

The CDR3: CASAGSGPAYNEQFF. CDR3 nucleotides: TGTGCCAGCGCCGGATCCGGGCCAGCATACAATGAGCAGTTCTTC. The chain carries TRBV28 and TRBJ2-1; D is ambiguous. Trimming removed 8 bases from V and 4 bases from J, with 18 bases in between. The CDR3 contains 15 residues. Germline CDR1 MDHEN, CDR2 SYDVKM.

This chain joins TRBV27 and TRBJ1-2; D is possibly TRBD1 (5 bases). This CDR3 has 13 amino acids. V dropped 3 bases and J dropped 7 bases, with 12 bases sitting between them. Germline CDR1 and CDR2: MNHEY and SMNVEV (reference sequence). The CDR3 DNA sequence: TGTGCCAGCAGTTTCAAGCAGGGCGGTGGCTACACCTTC. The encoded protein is CASSFKQGGGYTF.

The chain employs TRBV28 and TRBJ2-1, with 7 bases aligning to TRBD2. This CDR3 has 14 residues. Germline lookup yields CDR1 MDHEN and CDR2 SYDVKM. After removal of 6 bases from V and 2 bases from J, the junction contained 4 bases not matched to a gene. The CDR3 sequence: CASSQSGTYNEQFF. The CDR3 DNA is TGTGCCAGCAGCCAAAGCGGGACCTACAATGAGCAGTTCTTC.

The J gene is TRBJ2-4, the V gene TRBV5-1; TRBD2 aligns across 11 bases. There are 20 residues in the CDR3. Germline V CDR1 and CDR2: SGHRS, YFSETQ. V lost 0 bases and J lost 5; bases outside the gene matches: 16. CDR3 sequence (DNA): TGCGCCAGCAGCTTGGGGAGGACAGGGTTAGCGGGAGGGCCACAAAACATTCAGTACTTC. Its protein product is CASSLGRTGLAGGPQNIQYF.

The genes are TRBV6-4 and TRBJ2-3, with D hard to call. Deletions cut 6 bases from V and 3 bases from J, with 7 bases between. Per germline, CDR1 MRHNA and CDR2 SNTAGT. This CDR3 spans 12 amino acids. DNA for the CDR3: TGTGCCAGCAGGGTAAGGACAGATACGCAGTATTTT. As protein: CASRVRTDTQYF.

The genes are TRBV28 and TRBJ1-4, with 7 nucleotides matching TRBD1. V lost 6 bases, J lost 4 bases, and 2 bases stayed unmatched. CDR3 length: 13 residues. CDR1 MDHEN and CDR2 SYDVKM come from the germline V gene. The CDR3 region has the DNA TGTGCCAGCAGACGACAGGGTAATGAAAAACTGTTTTTT. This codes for CASRRQGNEKLFF. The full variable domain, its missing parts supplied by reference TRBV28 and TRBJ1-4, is DVKVTQSSRYLVKRTGEKVFLECVQDMDHENMFWYRQDPGLGLRLIYFSYDVKMKEKGDIPEGYSVSREKKERFSLILESASTNQTSMYLCASRRQGNEKLFFGSGTQLSVL.

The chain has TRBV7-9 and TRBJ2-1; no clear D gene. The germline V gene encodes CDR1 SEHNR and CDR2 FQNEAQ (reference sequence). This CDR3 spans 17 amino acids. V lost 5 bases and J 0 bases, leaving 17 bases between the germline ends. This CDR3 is CASSPRTFKSSYNEQFF. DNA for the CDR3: TGTGCCAGCAGCCCTCGGACCTTTAAAAGCTCCTACAATGAGCAGTTCTTC.

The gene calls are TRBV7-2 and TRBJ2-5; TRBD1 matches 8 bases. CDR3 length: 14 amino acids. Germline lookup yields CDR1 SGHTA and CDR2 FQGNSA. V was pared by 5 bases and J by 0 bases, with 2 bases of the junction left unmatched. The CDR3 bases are TGTGCCAGCAGCCGGGACAGGAACCAAGAGACCCAGTACTTC. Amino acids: CASSRDRNQETQYF.

CDR3 loop: CASRRTGGCRSNQPQHF. The CDR3 DNA reads as TGTGCCAGCAGGCGGACAGGGGGATGTAGGAGCAATCAGCCCCAGCATTTT. The chain recombines TRBV6-4 with TRBJ1-5; 10 bases align to TRBD1. V was clipped by 6 bases and J by 1 base; unmatched bases: 9. This CDR3 contains 17 residues. Per the germline V gene, CDR1 is MRHNA and CDR2 is SNTAGT.

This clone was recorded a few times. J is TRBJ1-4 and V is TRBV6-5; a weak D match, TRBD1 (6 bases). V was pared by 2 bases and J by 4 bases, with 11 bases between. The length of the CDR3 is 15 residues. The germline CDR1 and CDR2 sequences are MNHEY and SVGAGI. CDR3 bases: TGTGCCAGCAGTTACGGAGGGGGGTTTAATGAAAAACTGTTTTTT. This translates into CASSYGGGFNEKLFF.

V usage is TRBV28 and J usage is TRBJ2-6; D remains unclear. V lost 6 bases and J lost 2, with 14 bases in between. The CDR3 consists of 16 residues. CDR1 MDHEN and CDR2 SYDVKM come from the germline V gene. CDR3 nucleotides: TGTGCCAGCAGACCACCCCCGGGTCCTGGGGCCAACGTCCTGACTTTC. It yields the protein CASRPPPGPGANVLTF.

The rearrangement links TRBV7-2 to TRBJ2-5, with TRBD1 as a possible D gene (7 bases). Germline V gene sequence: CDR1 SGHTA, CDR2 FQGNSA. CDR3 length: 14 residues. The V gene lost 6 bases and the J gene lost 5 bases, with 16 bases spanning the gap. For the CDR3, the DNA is TGTGCCAGCAGTCAGGGGGGTGGTCGCGAGACCCAGTACTTC. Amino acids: CASSQGGGRETQYF.